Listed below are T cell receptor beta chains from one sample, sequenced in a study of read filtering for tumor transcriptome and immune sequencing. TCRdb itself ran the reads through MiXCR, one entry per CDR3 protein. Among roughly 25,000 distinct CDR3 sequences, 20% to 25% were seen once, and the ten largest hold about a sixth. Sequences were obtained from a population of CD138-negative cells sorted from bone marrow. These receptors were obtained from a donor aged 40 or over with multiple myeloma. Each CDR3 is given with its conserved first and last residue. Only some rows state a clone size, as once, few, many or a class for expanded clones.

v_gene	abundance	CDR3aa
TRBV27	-	CASSLSPGVSLHNNEQFF
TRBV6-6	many	CASSPGGEGYTF
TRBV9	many	CASSVGATSGSGETQYF
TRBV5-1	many	CASSRTLAGSNEQFF
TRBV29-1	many	CSVAGNEQYF
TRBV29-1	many	CSVDPASGTTYNEQFF
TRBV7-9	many	CASTPGGSADSRTEAFF
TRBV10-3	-	CATRTSGSVFGNEQLF
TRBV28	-	CASSPVLGYNEQFF
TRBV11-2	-	CASSPTIYEQYF
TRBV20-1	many	CSARDPNPRGAVRVEQYF
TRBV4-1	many	CASSQEGGRTDTQYF
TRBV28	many	CASSLGYGHEKLFF
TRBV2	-	CASSEGLAGGADTQYF
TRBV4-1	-	CASQPWASRGFVCNEQFF
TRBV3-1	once	CASSQAANEQSF
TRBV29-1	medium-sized	CSVEGGLAGNNEQFF